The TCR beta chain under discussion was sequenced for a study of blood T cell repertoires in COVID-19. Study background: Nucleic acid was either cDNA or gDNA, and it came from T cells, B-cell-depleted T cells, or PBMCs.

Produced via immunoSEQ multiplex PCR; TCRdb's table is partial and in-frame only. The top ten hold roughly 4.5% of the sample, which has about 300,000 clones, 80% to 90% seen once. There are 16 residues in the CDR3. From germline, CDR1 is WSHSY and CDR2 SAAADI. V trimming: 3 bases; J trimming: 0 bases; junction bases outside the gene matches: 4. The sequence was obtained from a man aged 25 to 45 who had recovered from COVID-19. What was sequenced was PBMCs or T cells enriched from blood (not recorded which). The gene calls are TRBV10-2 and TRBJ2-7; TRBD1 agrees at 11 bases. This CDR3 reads CASSDAGTGGSYEQYF. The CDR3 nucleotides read TGCGCCAGCAGTGATGCCGGGACAGGGGGCTCCTACGAGCAGTACTTC.